Shown below are 16 T cell receptor beta chains from a single sample sequenced in a study of T-cell memory formation after mild COVID-19. TCRdb redid the calling of the 5' RACE reads with MiXCR, one entry per CDR3 protein. Counted here are approximately 180,000 distinct CDR3 sequences, roughly 16% occurring once; the ten biggest clones make up around 2%. The sample taken for sequencing was PBMCs or a T cell subset sorted from them (not recorded which). These receptors were obtained from an adult woman who had mild COVID-19 (a few samples of this study predate the infection). Cell type and time point are not known.

This clonotype was recorded a few times. The chain is built from TRBV12-3 or TRBV12-4 and TRBJ1-5; 11 bases agree with TRBD1. This CDR3 is 14 amino acids long. Trimming at V came to 6 bases and at J to 7 bases, leaving 5 bases not matched to a gene. The CDR3 region is CASRGQGGGQPQHF. CDR3 nucleotide sequence: TGTGCCAGCAGGGGACAGGGGGGAGGCCAGCCCCAGCATTTT.

The chain has TRBV12-3 or TRBV12-4 and TRBJ1-4; TRBD1 agrees at 10 bases. This CDR3 spans 15 amino acids. With 6 bases clipped from V and 8 bases from J, the junction kept 9 bases outside the gene matches. CDR3 sequence (DNA): TGTGCCAGCAGCGAGACAGGGGGCTTTCGAGAAAAACTGTTTTTT. It specifies CASSETGGFREKLFF.

The rearrangement uses TRBV20-1 and TRBJ1-3; D unresolved. The CDR3 extends over 15 amino acids. V lost 0 bases to trimming and J lost 1 base, with 10 bases between them. CDR1 and CDR2 from the germline V gene are DFQATT and SNEGSKA (reference sequence). The CDR3: CSARDRTASGNTIYF. In nucleotides, the CDR3 is TGCAGTGCTAGAGATCGCACGGCTTCTGGAAACACCATATATTTT.

This clonotype was picked up many times. V and J are TRBV5-1 and TRBJ1-5; TRBD1 is a possible D gene (5 bases). Germline-derived CDR1 and CDR2 are SGHRS and YFSETQ. CDR3 length: 14 residues. V was pared by 2 bases and J by 7 bases, with 13 bases between. Written as DNA, the CDR3 is TGCGCCAGCAGCTTTGGGGTAGGGGACCAGCCCCAGCATTTT. Protein: CASSFGVGDQPQHF. The whole variable domain, filled in from reference TRBV5-1 and TRBJ1-5, reads KAGVTQTPRYLIKTRGQQVTLSCSPISGHRSVSWYQQTPGQGLQFLFEYFSETQRNKGNFPGRFSGRQFSNSRSEMNVSTLELGDSALYLCASSFGVGDQPQHFGDGTRLSIL.

This chain uses TRBV21-1 with TRBJ2-7; TRBD1 is taken as the D call from the table, unchecked against the DNA. TRBV21-1 is noted as a pseudogene. The CDR3 loop spans 13 amino acids. The CDR3, as DNA: TGTGCCATCCCGGGCAGGGGGACCTACGAGCAGTACTTC. Translation gives CAIPGRGTYEQYF.

This clonotype was recorded a few times. The CDR3 sequence: CASSYLPPGTGFSPLHF. As DNA, the CDR3 is TGTGCCAGCAGTTACTTACCCCCCGGGACAGGGTTTTCACCCCTCCACTTT. The chain couples TRBV6-5 to TRBJ1-6; 9 bases align to TRBD1. Trimming removed 1 base from V and 9 bases from J; junction bases left unmatched: 10. The germline gives CDR1 MNHEY, CDR2 SVGAGI. This CDR3 contains 17 residues.

The chain couples TRBV6-2 or TRBV6-3 to TRBJ1-5, with a weak D call TRBD1 (5 bases). V lost 2 bases, J lost 6 bases, and 11 bases lay in between. The CDR3 extends over 14 amino acids. Looked up from germline, CDR1 is MNHEY and CDR2 is SVGEGT. The CDR3 region has the DNA TGTGCCAGCAGTTACAGACAGACTTTTCAGCCCCAGCATTTT. Protein: CASSYRQTFQPQHF.

The chain links TRBV12-3 or TRBV12-4 to TRBJ1-2, with 10 positions matching TRBD1. V lost 5 bases, J lost 8 bases, and 8 bases stayed unmatched. The CDR3 extends over 14 amino acids. The CDR3 region is CASSPRQGAGGYTF. The CDR3 DNA is TGTGCCAGCAGTCCTCGACAGGGGGCAGGCGGCTACACCTTC.

This clonotype was detected ten times or more. The V and J genes are TRBV27 and TRBJ2-7; D remains ambiguous. Germline CDR1 and CDR2: MNHEY and SMNVEV (reference sequence). The CDR3 covers 11 residues. V was pared by 3 bases and J by 4 bases, with 4 bases between. The CDR3 spells CASSFGYEQYF. CDR3 bases: TGTGCCAGCAGTTTTGGGTACGAGCAGTACTTC.

This clonotype was observed a handful of times. The J gene is TRBJ1-2, the V gene TRBV12-3 or TRBV12-4, with D uncertain. V lost 5 bases to trimming and J lost 4 bases, with 11 bases between them. CDR3 size: 13 residues. The CDR3 spells CASSAGQFYGYTF. The CDR3 DNA reads as TGTGCCAGCAGTGCCGGGCAGTTCTATGGCTACACCTTC.

Only a few counts were recorded for this clonotype. This sequence joins TRBV5-1 and TRBJ2-7; 7 nucleotides align to TRBD1. The germline V gene encodes CDR1 SGHRS and CDR2 YFSETQ. CDR3 size: 14 residues. Trimming removed 4 bases from V and 2 bases from J; junction bases left unmatched: 6. The CDR3: CASSAGTAAYEQYF. DNA for the CDR3: TGCGCCAGCAGCGCCGGGACAGCTGCCTACGAGCAGTACTTC.

This clonotype was seen only a few times. This chain joins TRBV12-3 or TRBV12-4 and TRBJ1-1; D possibly corresponds to TRBD1 (6 bases). Trimming cost V 3 bases and J 6 bases, with 14 bases left between them. This CDR3 has 14 residues. In DNA, the CDR3 is TGTGCCAGCAGTTTCTCCACAGGGTTTGCTGAAGCTTTCTTT. Its translation is CASSFSTGFAEAFF.

The CDR3 DNA is TGTGCCAGCAGTGGGATCCGGGGGAATGAGCAGTTCTTC. Protein sequence: CASSGIRGNEQFF. V and J are TRBV25-1 and TRBJ2-1, with a possible D match to TRBD2 (6 bases). The germline gives CDR1 MGHDK, CDR2 SYGVNS. The CDR3 loop spans 13 amino acids. The V and J ends lost 4 bases and 7 bases respectively, with 11 bases between them. The complete variable domain, with remaining parts taken from reference TRBV25-1 and TRBJ2-1, reads EADIYQTPRYLVIGTGKKITLECSQTMGHDKMYWYQQDPGMELHLIHYSYGVNSTEKGDLSSESTVSRIRTEHFPLTLESARPSHTSQYLCASSGIRGNEQFFGPGTRLTVL.

On this clonotype: The junction and the germline gene differ at one end; a read error may be behind it. The rearrangement joins TRBV29-1 to TRBJ2-1; D unresolved. This CDR3 has 12 amino acids. Germline V gene sequence: CDR1 SQVTM, CDR2 ANQGSEA. The CDR3 sequence is CSVGIPYNEQLF. CDR3 nucleotide sequence: TGCAGCGTTGGGATCCCGTACAATGAGCAGTTATTC.

This clonotype showed up just once. V gene TRBV12-3 or TRBV12-4 combines with J gene TRBJ1-1; TRBD1 matches at 7 bases. The CDR3 has 12 amino acids. V shed 6 bases, J shed 12 bases, and the junction held 10 bases outside the gene matches. The CDR3 spells CASSLPGGKTFF. The CDR3, as DNA: TGTGCCAGCAGCTTACCAGGGGGAAAAACTTTCTTT.

The chain recombines TRBV19 with TRBJ2-7; TRBD1 matches at 7 bases. V lost 5 bases and J lost 6; bases outside the gene matches: 7. The CDR3 covers 13 residues. Looked up from germline, CDR1 is LNHDA and CDR2 is SQIVND (reference sequence). The CDR3 DNA reads TGTGCCAGTAGTCAACAGGGGCTCACCGAGCAGTACTTC. Amino acid sequence: CASSQQGLTEQYF.